The T cell receptor (beta chain) under discussion was sequenced for a study of control samples from healthy donors and cancer patients. Sequenced by immunoSEQ multiplex PCR; TCRdb stores in-frame clones only, minus some. The sample contains about 160,000 clones, 90% to 95% of which appear only once. Trimming cost V 2 bases and J 1 base, with 9 bases left between them. Germline-derived CDR1 and CDR2 are SGHRS and YFSETQ. CDR3 length: 14 amino acids. The J gene is TRBJ2-5, the V gene TRBV5-1; D remains ambiguous. This TCR derives from a middle-aged woman in good health. The specimen was blood. CDR3 nucleotides: TGCGCCAGCAGCTTTGTCCAACCCCAAGAGACCCAGTACTTC. Protein: CASSFVQPQETQYF.